Presented here are 9 T cell receptor beta chains from one specimen sequenced in a study of OX40 agonist ivuxolimab in advanced cancers. Method: immunoSEQ multiplex PCR; TCRdb's copy keeps in-frame clones and lacks some. The table lists some 71,000 clones, 70% to 90% of them singletons. The material was CD4+ or CD8+ T cells sorted from blood, obtained in a trial of the OX40 agonist ivuxolimab. These TCRs come from an adult with an advanced solid tumor such as melanoma, head and neck, liver or kidney cancer.

The chain links TRBV6-5 to TRBJ2-2; possibly TRBD2 for D (7 bases). Trimming shortened V by 6 bases and J by 0 bases, and 11 bases separated the two germline ends. Per germline, CDR1 MNHEY and CDR2 SVGAGI. The CDR3 is made up of 15 amino acids. This CDR3 reads CASSKGGANTGELFF. The CDR3 DNA sequence: TGTGCCAGCAGCAAAGGGGGGGCGAACACCGGGGAGCTGTTTTTT.

The chain has TRBV19 and TRBJ2-5; TRBD1 matches 9 bases. The germline V gene encodes CDR1 LNHDA and CDR2 SQIVND (reference sequence). The ends lost 6 bases at V and 5 bases at J; junction bases unmatched: 10. The CDR3 loop spans 15 amino acids. DNA for the CDR3: TGTGCCAGTAGCCCGGGACAGGGTGTCGGGGAGACCCAGTACTTC. Translating it yields CASSPGQGVGETQYF.

The V and J genes are TRBV9 and TRBJ2-3; D might be TRBD2 (5 bases). In germline, CDR1 is SGDLS, CDR2 YYNGEE. The length of the CDR3 is 14 residues. The V gene lost 0 bases and the J gene lost 1 base, with 6 bases spanning the gap. CDR3 DNA sequence: TGTGCCAGCAGCGTAGGGCGGGGCACAGATACGCAGTATTTT. Amino acids: CASSVGRGTDTQYF.

The V gene is TRBV27, the J gene TRBJ1-2; a possible D gene is TRBD1 (6 bases). V lost 1 base and J 6 bases, leaving 15 bases between the germline ends. Germline CDR1 and CDR2: MNHEY and SMNVEV (reference sequence). There are 15 residues in the CDR3. In nucleotides, the CDR3 is TGTGCCAGCAGTTTATATCGCAGGGGCGAGGATGGCTACACCTTC. The encoded protein is CASSLYRRGEDGYTF.

The J gene is TRBJ1-1, the V gene TRBV19; tentatively, D is TRBD1 (5 bases). Germline assignment: CDR1 LNHDA and CDR2 SQIVND (reference sequence). The CDR3 has 13 amino acids. V lost 5 bases to trimming and J lost 10 bases, with 17 bases between them. CDR3 coding DNA: TGTGCCAGTAGTCCCCAGGGCCCGGTGGGAGCTTTCTTT. It translates to CASSPQGPVGAFF.

The genes are TRBV7-2 and TRBJ2-7; possibly TRBD2 for D (7 bases). The germline V gene has CDR1 SGHTA and CDR2 FQGNSA. V was clipped by 3 bases and J by 4 bases, with 19 bases between them. This CDR3 is 16 amino acids long. CDR3 DNA sequence: TGTGCCAGCAGCTTCTCTTTTGAGGGGGGGCGGTACGAGCAGTACTTC. It codes for CASSFSFEGGRYEQYF. Full variable domain (remainder filled in from reference TRBV7-2 and TRBJ2-7): GAGVSQSPSNKVTEKGKDVELRCDPISGHTALYWYRQSLGQGLEFLIYFQGNSAPDKSGLPSDRFSAERTGGSVSTLTIQRTQQEDSAVYLCASSFSFEGGRYEQYFGPGTRLTVT.

This CDR3 is CASSRGLPASPLHF. The DNA for the CDR3 is TGTGCCAGCAGCCGGGGCCTCCCTGCATCACCCCTCCACTTT. The chain uses TRBV7-2 and TRBJ1-6; D is perhaps TRBD1 (5 bases). Trimming shortened V by 5 bases and J by 10 bases, and 15 bases separated the two germline ends. Germline CDR1 reads SGHTA; CDR2 reads FQGNSA. CDR3 size: 14 residues.

The chain links TRBV5-5 to TRBJ1-6; the D is unclear. Trimming pared 3 bases from V and 1 base from J, leaving 8 bases between. CDR3 length equals 15 residues. Germline values: CDR1 SGHKS, CDR2 YYEKEE (reference sequence). CDR3 in DNA: TGTGCCAGCAGCTGGAAGGAGTCCTATAATTCACCCCTCCACTTT. This sequence encodes CASSWKESYNSPLHF. Using reference TRBV5-5 and TRBJ1-6 for the parts outside the CDR3, the full variable domain is DAGVTQSPTHLIKTRGQQVTLRCSPISGHKSVSWYQQVLGQGPQFIFQYYEKEERGRGNFPDRFSARQFPNYSSELNVNALLLGDSALYLCASSWKESYNSPLHFGNGTRLTVT.

V gene TRBV19 combines with J gene TRBJ2-7, with 8 bases fitting TRBD1. The CDR3 loop spans 14 amino acids. The V segment lost 5 bases and the J segment 5 bases; nucleotides outside the gene matches: 8. CDR1 is LNHDA and CDR2 is SQIVND in the germline V gene (reference sequence). DNA for the CDR3: TGTGCCAGTAGTGGAAGGACAGGGATGGACGAGCAGTACTTC. It codes for CASSGRTGMDEQYF.